Here is one TCR beta chain with its context. Its antigen is undetermined. This specimen comes from a study of cytomegalovirus exposure and HLA in healthy donors. Study-level findings and limits: As was reported, the classifier diagnosed cytomegalovirus status with high specificity and sensitivity. A later analysis linked a missense variant in DCLRE1C to the trimming of TCR beta V and J genes.

The CDR3 totals 16 residues. V was clipped by 4 bases and J by 1 base; unmatched bases: 7. Germline CDR1 reads MGHRA; CDR2 reads YSYEKL. PCR primers comprised 60 Vbeta and 13 Jbeta primers. Here immunoSEQ multiplex PCR was the method, and the copy in TCRdb shows in-frame clones only, minus some. The repertoire holds 55,000 to 65,000 clones, with 80% as singletons. The sequence came from a male donor in good health and CMV-seronegative. The chain is built from TRBV4-1 and TRBJ1-1; 9 nucleotides line up with TRBD1. The material sequenced was PBMCs. CDR3 loop: CASSPRQGGENTEAFF. The CDR3 DNA sequence: TGCGCCAGCAGCCCCCGACAGGGGGGGGAGAACACTGAAGCTTTCTTT.